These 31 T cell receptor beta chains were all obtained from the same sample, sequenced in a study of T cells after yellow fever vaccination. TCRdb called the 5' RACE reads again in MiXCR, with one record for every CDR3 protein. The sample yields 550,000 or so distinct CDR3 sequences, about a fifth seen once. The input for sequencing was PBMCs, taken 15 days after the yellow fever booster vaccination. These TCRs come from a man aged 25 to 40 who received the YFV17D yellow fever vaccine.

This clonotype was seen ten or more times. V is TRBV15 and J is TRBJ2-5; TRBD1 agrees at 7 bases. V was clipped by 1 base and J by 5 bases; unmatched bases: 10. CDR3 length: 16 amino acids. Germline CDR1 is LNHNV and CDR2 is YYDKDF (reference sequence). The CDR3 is CATSRGGTAQGETQYF. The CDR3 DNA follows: TGTGCCACCAGCAGAGGTGGGACAGCCCAGGGGGAGACCCAGTACTTC.

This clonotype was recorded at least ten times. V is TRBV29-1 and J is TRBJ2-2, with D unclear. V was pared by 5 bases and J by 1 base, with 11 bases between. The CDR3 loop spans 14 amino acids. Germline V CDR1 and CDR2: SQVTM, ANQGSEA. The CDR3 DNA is TGCAGCGTTAGTGGTTACCGGAACACCGGGGAGCTGTTTTTT. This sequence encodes CSVSGYRNTGELFF.

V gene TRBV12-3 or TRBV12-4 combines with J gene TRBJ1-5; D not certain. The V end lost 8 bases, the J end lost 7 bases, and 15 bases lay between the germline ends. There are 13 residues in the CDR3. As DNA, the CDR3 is TGTGCCAGCGTCGTCTTCGGGGAACAGCCCCAGCATTTT. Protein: CASVVFGEQPQHF.

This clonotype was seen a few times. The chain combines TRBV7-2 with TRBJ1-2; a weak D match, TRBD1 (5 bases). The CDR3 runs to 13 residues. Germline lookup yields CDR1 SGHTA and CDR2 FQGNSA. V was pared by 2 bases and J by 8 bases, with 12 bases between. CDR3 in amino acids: CASSLLGRGGYTF. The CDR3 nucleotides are TGTGCCAGCAGCTTATTGGGGCGCGGGGGCTACACCTTC.

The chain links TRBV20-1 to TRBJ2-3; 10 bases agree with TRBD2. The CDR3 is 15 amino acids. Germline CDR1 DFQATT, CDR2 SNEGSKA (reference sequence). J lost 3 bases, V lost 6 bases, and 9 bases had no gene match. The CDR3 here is CSAALAGGGTDTQYF. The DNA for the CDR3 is TGCAGTGCGGCCTTAGCGGGAGGAGGAACAGATACGCAGTATTTT.

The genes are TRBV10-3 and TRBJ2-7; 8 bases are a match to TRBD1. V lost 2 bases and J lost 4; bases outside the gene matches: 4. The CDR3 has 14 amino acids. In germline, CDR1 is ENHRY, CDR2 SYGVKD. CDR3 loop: CAISEGTGAYEQYF. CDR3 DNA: TGTGCCATCAGTGAGGGGACAGGCGCATACGAGCAGTACTTC.

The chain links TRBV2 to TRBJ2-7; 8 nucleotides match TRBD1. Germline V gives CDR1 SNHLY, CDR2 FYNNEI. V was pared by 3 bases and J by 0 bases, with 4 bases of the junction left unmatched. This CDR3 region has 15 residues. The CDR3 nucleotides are TGTGCCAGCAGTGACCGGGACAGGACCTCCTACGAGCAGTACTTC. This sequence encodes CASSDRDRTSYEQYF.

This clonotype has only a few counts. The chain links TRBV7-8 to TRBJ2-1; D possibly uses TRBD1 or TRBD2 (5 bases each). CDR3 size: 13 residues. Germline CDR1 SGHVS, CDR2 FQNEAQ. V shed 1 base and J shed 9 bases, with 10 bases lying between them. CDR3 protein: CASSLGGTIEQFF. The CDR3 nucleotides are TGTGCCAGCAGCTTAGGGGGGACCATTGAGCAGTTCTTC.

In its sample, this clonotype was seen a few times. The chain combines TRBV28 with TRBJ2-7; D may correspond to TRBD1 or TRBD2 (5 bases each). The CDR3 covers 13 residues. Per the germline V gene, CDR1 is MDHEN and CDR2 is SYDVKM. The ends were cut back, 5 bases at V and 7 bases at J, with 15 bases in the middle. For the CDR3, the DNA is TGTGCCAGCAGTCCCGGGACCCAACCAGAGCAGTACTTC. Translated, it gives CASSPGTQPEQYF.

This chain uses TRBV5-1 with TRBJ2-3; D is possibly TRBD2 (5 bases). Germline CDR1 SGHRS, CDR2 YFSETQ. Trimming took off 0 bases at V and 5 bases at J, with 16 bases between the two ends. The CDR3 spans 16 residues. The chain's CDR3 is CASSLATGMALDTQYF. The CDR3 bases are TGCGCCAGCAGCTTGGCCACGGGAATGGCGTTAGATACGCAGTATTTT.

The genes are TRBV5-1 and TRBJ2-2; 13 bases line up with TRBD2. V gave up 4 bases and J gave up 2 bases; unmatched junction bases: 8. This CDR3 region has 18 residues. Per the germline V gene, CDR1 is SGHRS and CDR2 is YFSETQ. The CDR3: CASSTGSGLAGNTGELFF. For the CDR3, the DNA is TGCGCCAGCAGCACTGGATCGGGACTAGCGGGAAACACCGGGGAGCTGTTTTTT.

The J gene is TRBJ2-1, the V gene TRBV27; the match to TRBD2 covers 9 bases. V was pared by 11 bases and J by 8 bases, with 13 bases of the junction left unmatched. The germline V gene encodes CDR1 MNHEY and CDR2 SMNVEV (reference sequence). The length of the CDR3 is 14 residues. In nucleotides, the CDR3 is TGTGCCTGCAAACTAGCGGGCAGGTCGGATGAGCAGTTCTTC. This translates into CACKLAGRSDEQFF.

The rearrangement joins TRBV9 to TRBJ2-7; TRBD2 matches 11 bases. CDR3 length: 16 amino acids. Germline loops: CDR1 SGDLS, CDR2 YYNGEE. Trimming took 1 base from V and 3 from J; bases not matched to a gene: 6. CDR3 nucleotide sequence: TGTGCCAGCAGCGTAACTAGCGGGAGTACGGACTACGAGCAGTACTTC. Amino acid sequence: CASSVTSGSTDYEQYF.

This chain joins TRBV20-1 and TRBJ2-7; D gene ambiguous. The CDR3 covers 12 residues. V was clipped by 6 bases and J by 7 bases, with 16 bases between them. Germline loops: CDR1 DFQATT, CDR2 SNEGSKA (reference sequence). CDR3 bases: TGCAGTGCCCACGGCCCGATGGGGGAGCAGTACTTC. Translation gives CSAHGPMGEQYF.

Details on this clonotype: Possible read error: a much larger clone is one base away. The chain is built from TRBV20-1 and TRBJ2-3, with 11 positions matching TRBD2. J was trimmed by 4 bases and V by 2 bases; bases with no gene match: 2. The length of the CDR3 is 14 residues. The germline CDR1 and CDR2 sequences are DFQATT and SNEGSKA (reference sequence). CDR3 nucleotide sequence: TGCAGTGCTAGACTAGCGGGAGGTGCAGATACGCAGTATTTT. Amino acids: CSARLAGGADTQYF.

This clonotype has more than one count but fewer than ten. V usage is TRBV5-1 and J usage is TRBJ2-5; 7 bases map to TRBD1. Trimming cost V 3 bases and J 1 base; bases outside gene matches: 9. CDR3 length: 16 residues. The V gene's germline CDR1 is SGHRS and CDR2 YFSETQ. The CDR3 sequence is CASSSTTGQLQETQYF. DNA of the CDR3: TGCGCCAGCAGCTCAACAACGGGACAGCTCCAAGAGACCCAGTACTTC.

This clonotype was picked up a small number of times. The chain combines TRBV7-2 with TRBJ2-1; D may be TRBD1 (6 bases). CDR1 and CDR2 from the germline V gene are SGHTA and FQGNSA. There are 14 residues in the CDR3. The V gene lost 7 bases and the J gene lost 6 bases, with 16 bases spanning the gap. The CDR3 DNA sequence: TGTGCCAGCAAACTAGGGGGATGGGGCAATGAGCAGTTCTTC. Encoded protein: CASKLGGWGNEQFF.

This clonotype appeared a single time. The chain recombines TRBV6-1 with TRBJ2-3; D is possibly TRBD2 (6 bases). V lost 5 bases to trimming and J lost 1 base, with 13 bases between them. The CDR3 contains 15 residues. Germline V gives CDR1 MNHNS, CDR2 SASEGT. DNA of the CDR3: TGTGCCAGCAGTACGGCGGCTAGCGGCACAGATACGCAGTATTTT. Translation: CASSTAASGTDTQYF.

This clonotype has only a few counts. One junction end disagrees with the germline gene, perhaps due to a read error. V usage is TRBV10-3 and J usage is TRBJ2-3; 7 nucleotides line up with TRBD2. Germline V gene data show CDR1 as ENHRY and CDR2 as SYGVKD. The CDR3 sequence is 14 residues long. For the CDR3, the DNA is TGTGCCATTAGTGCCGCCGGGGGGTCGGATACGCAGTATTTT. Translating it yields CAISAAGGSDTQYF.

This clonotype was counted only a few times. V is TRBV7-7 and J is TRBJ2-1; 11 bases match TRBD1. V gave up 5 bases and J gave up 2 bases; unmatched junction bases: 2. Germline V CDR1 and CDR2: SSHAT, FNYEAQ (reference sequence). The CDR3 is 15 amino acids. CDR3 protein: CASSKGQGAYNEQFF. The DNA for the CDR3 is TGTGCCAGCAGCAAGGGACAGGGGGCCTACAATGAGCAGTTCTTC. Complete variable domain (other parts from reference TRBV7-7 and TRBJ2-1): GAGVSQSPRYKVTKRGQDVTLRCDPISSHATLYWYQQALGQGPEFLTYFNYEAQPDKSGLPSDRFSAERPEGSISTLTIQRTEQRDSAMYRCASSKGQGAYNEQFFGPGTRLTVL.

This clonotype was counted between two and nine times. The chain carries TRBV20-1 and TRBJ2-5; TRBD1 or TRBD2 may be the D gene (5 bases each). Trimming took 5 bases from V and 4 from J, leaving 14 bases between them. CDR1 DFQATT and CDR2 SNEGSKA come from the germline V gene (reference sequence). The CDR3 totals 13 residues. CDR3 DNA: TGCAGTGCTTCGGTCGTGGGGACAGAGACCCAGTACTTC. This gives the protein CSASVVGTETQYF.

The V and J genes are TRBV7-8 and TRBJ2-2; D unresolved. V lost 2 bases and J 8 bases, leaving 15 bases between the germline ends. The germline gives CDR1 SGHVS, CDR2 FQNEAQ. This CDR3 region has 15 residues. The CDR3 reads CASSLQLPEQGELFF. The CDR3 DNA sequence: TGTGCCAGCAGCTTACAGCTTCCCGAACAAGGGGAGCTGTTTTTT.

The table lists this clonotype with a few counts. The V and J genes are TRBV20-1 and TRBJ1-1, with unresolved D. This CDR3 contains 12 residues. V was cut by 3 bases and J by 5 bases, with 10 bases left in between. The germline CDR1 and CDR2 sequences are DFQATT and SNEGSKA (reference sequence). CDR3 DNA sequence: TGCAGTGCTAGCCTCCCGGGGACTGAAGCTTTCTTT. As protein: CSASLPGTEAFF.

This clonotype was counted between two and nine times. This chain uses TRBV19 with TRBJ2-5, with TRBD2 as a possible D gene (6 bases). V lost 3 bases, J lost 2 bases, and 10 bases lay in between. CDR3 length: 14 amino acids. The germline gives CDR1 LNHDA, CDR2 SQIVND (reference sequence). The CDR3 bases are TGTGCCAGTAGTATGGTGGGACTTCAAGAGACCCAGTACTTC. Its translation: CASSMVGLQETQYF. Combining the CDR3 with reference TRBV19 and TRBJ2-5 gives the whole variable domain DGGITQSPKYLFRKEGQNVTLSCEQNLNHDAMYWYRQDPGQGLRLIYYSQIVNDFQKGDIAEGYSVSREKKESFPLTVTSAQKNPTAFYLCASSMVGLQETQYFGPGTRLLVL.

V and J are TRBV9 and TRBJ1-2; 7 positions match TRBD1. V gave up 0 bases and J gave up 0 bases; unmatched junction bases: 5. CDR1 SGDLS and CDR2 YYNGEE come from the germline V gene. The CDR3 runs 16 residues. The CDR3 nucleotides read TGTGCCAGCAGCGTAGCCGGGGACAGTACTAACTATGGCTACACCTTC. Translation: CASSVAGDSTNYGYTF.

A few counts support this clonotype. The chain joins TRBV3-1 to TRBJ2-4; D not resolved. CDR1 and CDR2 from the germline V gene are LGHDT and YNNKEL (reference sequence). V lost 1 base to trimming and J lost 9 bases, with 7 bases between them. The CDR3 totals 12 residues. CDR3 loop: CASSQGSFIQYF. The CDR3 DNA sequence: TGTGCCAGCAGCCAAGGGTCCTTCATTCAGTACTTC.

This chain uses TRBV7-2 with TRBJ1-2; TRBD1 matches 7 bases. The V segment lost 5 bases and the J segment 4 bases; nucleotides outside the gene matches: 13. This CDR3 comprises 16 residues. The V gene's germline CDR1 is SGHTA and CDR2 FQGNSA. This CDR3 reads CASSQGVGGRGYGYTF. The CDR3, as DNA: TGTGCCAGCAGCCAGGGGGTTGGGGGCAGGGGCTATGGCTACACCTTC.

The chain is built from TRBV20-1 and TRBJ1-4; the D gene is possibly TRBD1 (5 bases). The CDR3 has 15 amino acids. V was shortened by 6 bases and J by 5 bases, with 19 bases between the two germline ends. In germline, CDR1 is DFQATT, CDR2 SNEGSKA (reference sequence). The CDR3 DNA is TGCAGTGCAAAAACCCCCGGGACGGCAAATGAAAAACTGTTTTTT. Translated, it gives CSAKTPGTANEKLFF.

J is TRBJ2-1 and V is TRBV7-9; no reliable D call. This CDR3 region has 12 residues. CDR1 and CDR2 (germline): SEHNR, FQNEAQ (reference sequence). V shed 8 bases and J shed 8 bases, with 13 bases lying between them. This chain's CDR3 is CASAWQIYEQFF. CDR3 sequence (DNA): TGTGCCAGCGCCTGGCAGATCTATGAGCAGTTCTTC.

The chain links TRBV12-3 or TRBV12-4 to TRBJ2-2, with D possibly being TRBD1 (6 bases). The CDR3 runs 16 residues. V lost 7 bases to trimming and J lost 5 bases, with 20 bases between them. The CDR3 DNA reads TGTGCCAGCATCCCTTGGGGGCAGTTAACAACCGGGGAGCTGTTTTTT. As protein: CASIPWGQLTTGELFF.

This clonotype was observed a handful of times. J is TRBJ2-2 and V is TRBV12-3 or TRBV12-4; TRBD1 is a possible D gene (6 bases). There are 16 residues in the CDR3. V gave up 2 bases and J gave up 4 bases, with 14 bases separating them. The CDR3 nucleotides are TGTGCCAGCAGTTTAAAAGTGGCAGGGGTCACCGGGGAGCTGTTTTTT. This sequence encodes CASSLKVAGVTGELFF.